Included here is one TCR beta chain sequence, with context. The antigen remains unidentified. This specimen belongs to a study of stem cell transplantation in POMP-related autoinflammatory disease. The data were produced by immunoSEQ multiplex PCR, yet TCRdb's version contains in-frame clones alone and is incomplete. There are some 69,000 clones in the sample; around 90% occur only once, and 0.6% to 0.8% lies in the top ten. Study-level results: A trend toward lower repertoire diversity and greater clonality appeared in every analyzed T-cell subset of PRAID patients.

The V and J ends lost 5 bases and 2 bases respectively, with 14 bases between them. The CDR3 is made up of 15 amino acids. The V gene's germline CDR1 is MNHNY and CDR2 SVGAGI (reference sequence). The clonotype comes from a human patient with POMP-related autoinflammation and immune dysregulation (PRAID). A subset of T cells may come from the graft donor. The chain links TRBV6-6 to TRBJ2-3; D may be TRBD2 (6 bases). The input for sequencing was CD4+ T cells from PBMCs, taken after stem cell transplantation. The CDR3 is CASSVGPGDTDTQYF. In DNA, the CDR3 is TGTGCCAGCAGTGTAGGACCGGGGGACACAGATACGCAGTATTTT.